This passage covers 17 T cell receptor beta chains from one sample sequenced in a study of CD8 T cells in ankylosing spondylitis. TCRdb reprocessed the 5' RACE reads via MiXCR and lists one record per CDR3 protein. The sample has approximately 300,000 distinct CDR3 sequences, over 15% seen once; the top ten hold around 7.8%. Specimen: blood, either unsorted or a sorted T cell fraction (not recorded which). All receptors derive from a male donor with ankylosing spondylitis or in good health (not recorded which).

This clonotype appeared a few times. This sequence joins TRBV6-5 and TRBJ2-5, with D perhaps matching TRBD1 (6 bases). V was clipped by 2 bases and J by 5 bases, with 15 bases between them. In germline, CDR1 is MNHEY, CDR2 SVGAGI. There are 15 residues in the CDR3. The CDR3 spells CASSYPGQFQETQYF. The CDR3 region has the DNA TGTGCCAGCAGTTACCCCGGACAGTTTCAGGAGACCCAGTACTTC.

The rearrangement uses TRBV6-5 and TRBJ1-2, with TRBD1 matching over 8 bases. V was clipped by 2 bases and J by 3 bases; unmatched bases: 5. The CDR3 contains 15 residues. The germline V gene has CDR1 MNHEY and CDR2 SVGAGI. The CDR3 protein is CASSYLAGGYYGYTF. CDR3 sequence (DNA): TGTGCCAGCAGTTACCTGGCAGGGGGCTACTATGGCTACACCTTC.

The V call is TRBV7-8, the J call TRBJ2-7, with D perhaps matching TRBD1 (6 bases). Per germline, CDR1 SGHVS and CDR2 FQNEAQ. Between the trimmed V and J ends, which lost 3 bases and 6 bases, there was a span of 9 bases. This CDR3 region has 12 residues. The CDR3 region has the DNA TGTGCCAGCAGCTTGGGACACGGCGAGCAGTACGTC. Its protein is CASSLGHGEQYV.

This chain joins TRBV28 and TRBJ2-5; a weak D match, TRBD2 (5 bases). Germline loops: CDR1 MDHEN, CDR2 SYDVKM. V lost 5 bases and J lost 9, with 16 bases in between. The CDR3 loop spans 13 amino acids. The CDR3 coding sequence is TGTGCCAGCAGTCCTTATGAGGACGGGGCCCAGTACTTC. Translated, it gives CASSPYEDGAQYF.

This rearrangement joins TRBV15 to TRBJ2-1, with a possible D match to TRBD1 (6 bases). V gave up 3 bases and J gave up 5 bases, with 11 bases separating them. The CDR3 is 14 residues long. Germline CDR1 is LNHNV and CDR2 is YYDKDF (reference sequence). DNA for the CDR3: TGTGCCACCAGCAGTGGACAGATAAACAATGAGCAGTTCTTC. Protein product: CATSSGQINNEQFF.

Many counts were recorded for this clonotype. This chain joins TRBV20-1 and TRBJ2-3; TRBD2 matches 7 bases. The CDR3 length is 14 residues. From germline, CDR1 is DFQATT and CDR2 SNEGSKA (reference sequence). V shed 2 bases, J shed 2 bases, and the junction held 4 bases outside the gene matches. The CDR3 reads CSARTRGVTDTQYF. The CDR3 DNA reads as TGCAGTGCTAGAACCCGGGGGGTCACAGATACGCAGTATTTT.

The chain combines TRBV20-1 with TRBJ2-3; 8 bases match TRBD2. Germline CDR1 reads DFQATT; CDR2 reads SNEGSKA (reference sequence). The junction had 7 bases not matched to a gene; V was cut back by 2 bases and J by 6 bases. This CDR3 is built from 14 residues. The DNA of the CDR3 is TGCAGTGCTAGACCAGCGGGAGAGGGGGATACGCAGTATTTT. This codes for CSARPAGEGDTQYF.

This clonotype came up once. V is TRBV12-3 or TRBV12-4 and J is TRBJ1-5; D not resolved. The CDR3 runs to 13 residues. Trimming took 3 bases from V and 5 from J, leaving 8 bases between them. For the CDR3, the DNA is TGTGCCAGCAGTTTCGTGCAGGATCAGCCCCAGCATTTT. This sequence encodes CASSFVQDQPQHF.

This clonotype was seen a handful of times. V gene TRBV12-3 or TRBV12-4 combines with J gene TRBJ2-1; 11 bases are a match to TRBD2. CDR3 length: 17 amino acids. The trim removed 6 bases at V and 4 bases at J, leaving 11 bases unmatched. The CDR3 loop reads CASSPSGSGRAYNEQFF. The DNA of the CDR3 is TGTGCCAGCAGCCCCTCCGGTAGCGGGAGGGCTTACAATGAGCAGTTCTTC.

The rearrangement links TRBV12-3 or TRBV12-4 to TRBJ2-1; D possibly uses TRBD1 or TRBD2 (5 bases each). Trimming cost V 6 bases and J 14 bases, with 17 bases left between them. CDR3 length: 12 amino acids. The CDR3 here is CASSLTPGRKFF. The CDR3 region has the DNA TGTGCCAGCAGCCTAACACCGGGGCGTAAGTTCTTC.

This clonotype has only a few counts. The CDR3 spells CASSTGTSGYEQYV. The CDR3 nucleotides are TGCGCCAGCAGCACCGGGACTAGCGGCTACGAGCAGTACGTC. This chain connects TRBV5-1 to TRBJ2-7; 11 bases line up with TRBD2. This CDR3 is 14 amino acids long. Looked up from germline, CDR1 is SGHRS and CDR2 is YFSETQ. J was trimmed by 3 bases and V by 4 bases; bases with no gene match: 3.

In its sample, this clonotype was seen many times. V is TRBV28 and J is TRBJ1-2; possibly TRBD1 for D (6 bases). Germline V gene sequence: CDR1 MDHEN, CDR2 SYDVKM. The length of the CDR3 is 14 residues. V lost 6 bases and J lost 3, with 14 bases in between. The CDR3 bases are TGTGCCAGCAGCCCACAGGGAGGGTACTATGGCTACACCTTC. Its translation: CASSPQGGYYGYTF.

Many counts were recorded for this clonotype. The genes are TRBV12-3 or TRBV12-4 and TRBJ2-1, with 7 bases aligning to TRBD1. The CDR3 length is 12 residues. With V trimmed by 4 bases and J by 6 bases, 0 bases remained unmatched. CDR3 sequence (DNA): TGTGCCAGCAGTTCAGGGGGCAATGAGCAGTTCTTC. This encodes CASSSGGNEQFF.

The sample holds many counts of this clonotype. This chain joins TRBV9 and TRBJ1-2, with D maybe TRBD1 (6 bases). The V and J ends lost 0 bases and 3 bases respectively, with 12 bases between them. The germline V gene encodes CDR1 SGDLS and CDR2 YYNGEE. The length of the CDR3 is 15 residues. The CDR3 spells CASSVAPEGDYGYTF. The DNA for the CDR3 is TGTGCCAGCAGCGTAGCGCCCGAGGGGGACTATGGCTACACCTTC. The full variable domain, in which reference TRBV9 and TRBJ1-2 provide the parts outside the CDR3, is DSGVTQTPKHLITATGQRVTLRCSPRSGDLSVYWYQQSLDQGLQFLIQYYNGEERAKGNILERFSAQQFPDLHSELNLSSLELGDSALYFCASSVAPEGDYGYTFGSGTRLTVV.

In its sample, this clonotype was seen many times. V usage is TRBV3-1 and J usage is TRBJ2-3; D might be TRBD2 (6 bases). Trimming removed 5 bases at V and 4 bases at J, with 16 bases between. Per germline, CDR1 LGHDT and CDR2 YNNKEL (reference sequence). There are 15 residues in the CDR3. The CDR3 sequence is CASSSRGLHPDTQYF. CDR3 DNA sequence: TGTGCCAGCAGCTCTCGGGGGTTGCACCCAGATACGCAGTATTTT.

The chain joins TRBV15 to TRBJ1-5; no clear D. V shed 0 bases and J shed 10 bases, with 19 bases lying between them. The germline V gene encodes CDR1 LNHNV and CDR2 YYDKDF (reference sequence). The CDR3 length is 16 residues. CDR3 loop: CATSRDLRPTSQPQHF. In DNA form, the CDR3 reads TGTGCCACCAGCAGAGATCTAAGGCCCACATCCCAACCCCAGCATTTT.

The V and J genes are TRBV9 and TRBJ2-6, with D maybe TRBD1 (5 bases). The CDR3 length is 15 residues. Between the trimmed V and J ends, which lost 0 bases and 5 bases, there was a span of 9 bases. CDR1 and CDR2 (germline): SGDLS, YYNGEE. CDR3 sequence: CASSVAGAWANVLTF. The DNA of the CDR3 is TGTGCCAGCAGCGTAGCTGGGGCTTGGGCCAACGTCCTGACTTTC.